The 21 T cell receptor beta chains in this list originate from one sample, sequenced in a study of blood T cell repertoires in COVID-19. Clones were sequenced by immunoSEQ multiplex PCR, and TCRdb holds only the in-frame ones, with some missing. The sample has approximately 300,000 clones, around 86% seen once. Sequencing was done on a sample of peripheral blood. The receptors come from a woman between 50 and 59 years old with acute or convalescent COVID-19.

The V gene is TRBV6-5, the J gene TRBJ2-5; D may be TRBD2 (5 bases). Germline V CDR1 and CDR2: MNHEY, SVGAGI. Trimming left V 5 bases short and J 6 bases short, with 16 bases between. This CDR3 comprises 14 residues. CDR3 DNA: TGTGCCAGCAGTCCCGGCATGGAGGCGAAGACCCAGTACTTC. It yields the protein CASSPGMEAKTQYF.

The chain links TRBV5-1 to TRBJ2-2; D is unresolved. V shed 2 bases and J shed 4 bases, with 6 bases lying between them. This CDR3 region has 13 residues. Germline assignment: CDR1 SGHRS and CDR2 YFSETQ. The CDR3 coding sequence is TGCGCCAGCAGCTTCCGACTCACCGGGGAGCTGTTTTTT. It yields the protein CASSFRLTGELFF.

The chain uses TRBV3-1 (or the pseudogene TRBV3-2) and TRBJ2-4, with a possible D match to TRBD2 (6 bases). The CDR3 totals 15 residues. Trimming cost V 4 bases and J 2 bases, with 12 bases left between them. Germline V gene data show CDR1 as LGHDT and CDR2 as YNNKEL (reference sequence). CDR3 DNA sequence: TGTGCCAGCAGCCGGAGGGCCGGGACCAAAAACATTCAGTACTTC. This codes for CASSRRAGTKNIQYF.

A single count supports this clone. CDR3: CASIIQGETEAFF. CDR3 sequence (DNA): TGTGCCAGCATTATACAGGGGGAGACTGAAGCTTTCTTT. The J gene is TRBJ1-1, the V gene TRBV2; the match to TRBD1 covers 8 bases. The V gene's germline CDR1 is SNHLY and CDR2 FYNNEI. This CDR3 region has 13 residues. The trim removed 7 bases at V and 5 bases at J, leaving 6 bases unmatched.

The count of this clone is one. This rearrangement joins TRBV9 to TRBJ1-2; TRBD1 might be the D (6 bases). With 3 bases removed from V and 2 bases from J, the gap between germline ends came to 11 bases. Germline lookup yields CDR1 SGDLS and CDR2 YYNGEE. The CDR3 extends over 14 amino acids. For the CDR3, the DNA is TGTGCCAGCAGCGCCCGGACAGCAAACTATGGCTACACCTTC. It encodes CASSARTANYGYTF.

This clone has just a few counts. The chain carries TRBV28 and TRBJ2-7; no definite D call. The CDR3 consists of 14 residues. V lost 4 bases to trimming and J lost 0 bases, with 10 bases between them. Per germline, CDR1 MDHEN and CDR2 SYDVKM. The CDR3 is CASSSRLDSYEQYF. The CDR3 DNA follows: TGTGCCAGCAGTTCCCGACTTGACTCCTACGAGCAGTACTTC.

This chain connects TRBV5-8 to TRBJ2-3; 7 bases match TRBD2. The CDR3 has 13 residues. The V segment lost 5 bases and the J segment 6 bases; nucleotides outside the gene matches: 6. Germline V CDR1 and CDR2: SGHTS, YDEGEE. The CDR3 region has the DNA TGTGCCAGCAGTTCCCTAGCGGTTGATACGCAGTATTTT. This codes for CASSSLAVDTQYF.

This clone was found once. This chain links TRBV6-5 with TRBJ2-5, with D perhaps matching TRBD2 (5 bases). Trimming shortened V by 5 bases and J by 5 bases, and 15 bases separated the two germline ends. The CDR3 length is 14 residues. Germline CDR1 reads MNHEY; CDR2 reads SVGAGI. CDR3 DNA sequence: TGTGCCAGCAGTAACCCGGGGTATGCTGAGACCCAGTACTTC. Protein: CASSNPGYAETQYF.

This clone was recorded only once. The chain recombines TRBV3-1 (or the pseudogene TRBV3-2) with TRBJ1-1; 9 nucleotides match TRBD1. Per germline, CDR1 LGHDT and CDR2 YNNKEL (reference sequence). Unmatched junction bases numbered 11, after V lost 5 bases and J lost 1 base. The CDR3 covers 17 residues. The CDR3, as DNA: TGTGCCAGCAGCGAGACCAAGGGGACAGGGCGGAACACTGAAGCTTTCTTT. This translates into CASSETKGTGRNTEAFF.

This chain connects TRBV7-2 to TRBJ2-7; the D is unclear. Germline V gene lookup returns CDR1 SGHTA and CDR2 FQGNSA. The CDR3 consists of 13 residues. Trimming shortened V by 5 bases and J by 0 bases, and 8 bases separated the two germline ends. In nucleotides, the CDR3 is TGTGCCAGCAGCCAGCGAAGCTCCTACGAGCAGTACTTC. Its protein is CASSQRSSYEQYF.

This clone turned up a few times. The chain combines TRBV9 with TRBJ2-1, with 7 bases lining up with TRBD1. The length of the CDR3 is 16 residues. CDR1 is SGDLS and CDR2 is YYNGEE in the germline V gene. Trimming cost V 1 base and J 3 bases; bases outside gene matches: 7. For the CDR3, the DNA is TGTGCCAGCAGCGTATGGGACAGCCTCTACTACAATGAGCAGTTCTTC. It is translated as CASSVWDSLYYNEQFF.

V usage is TRBV4-1 and J usage is TRBJ1-6, with D tentatively TRBD1 (5 bases). There are 13 residues in the CDR3. Germline CDR1 MGHRA, CDR2 YSYEKL. The V gene lost 2 bases and the J gene lost 11 bases, with 10 bases spanning the gap. CDR3 protein: CASSQPRVPPLHF. The CDR3 DNA is TGCGCCAGCAGCCAACCCAGGGTACCACCCCTCCACTTT.

V usage is TRBV29-1 and J usage is TRBJ1-1, with 10 bases identical to TRBD1. This CDR3 comprises 13 residues. V lost 1 base and J lost 4; bases outside the gene matches: 0. Germline V lookup: CDR1 SQVTM, CDR2 ANQGSEA. The CDR3 here is CSVEGTGGTEAFF. CDR3 DNA: TGCAGCGTTGAAGGGACAGGGGGCACTGAAGCTTTCTTT. Full variable domain (remainder filled in from reference TRBV29-1 and TRBJ1-1): SAVISQKPSRDICQRGTSLTIQCQVDSQVTMMFWYRQQPGQSLTLIATANQGSEATYESGFVIDKFPISRPNLTFSTLTVSNMSPEDSSIYLCSVEGTGGTEAFFGQGTRLTVV.

This sequence joins TRBV27 and TRBJ2-7, with 8 bases identical to TRBD1. Losses at the gene ends were 0 bases for V and 3 bases for J; bases not matched to a gene: 7. The CDR3 spans 16 residues. Germline CDR1 reads MNHEY; CDR2 reads SMNVEV (reference sequence). CDR3 loop: CASSLSSGTGLYEQYF. CDR3 in DNA: TGTGCCAGCAGTTTATCGTCTGGGACAGGACTCTACGAGCAGTACTTC.

The chain recombines TRBV5-1 with TRBJ2-7; 10 bases align to TRBD2. Germline assignment: CDR1 SGHRS and CDR2 YFSETQ. V lost 4 bases, J lost 4 bases, and 11 bases stayed unmatched. CDR3 length: 16 amino acids. Here the CDR3 DNA reads TGCGCCAGCAGCCGGGGACTAGCGATTTCGGGTTACGAGCAGTACTTC. It is translated as CASSRGLAISGYEQYF.

The rearrangement links TRBV7-3 to TRBJ2-7; 9 nucleotides align to TRBD1. V gave up 5 bases and J gave up 3 bases; unmatched junction bases: 2. The CDR3 is 13 amino acids. Germline V CDR1 and CDR2: SGHTA, FQGTGA. DNA of the CDR3: TGTGCCAGCAGCACGGACAGGGGCTACGAGCAGTACTTC. This translates into CASSTDRGYEQYF.

The rearrangement links TRBV6-4 to TRBJ1-2; D is unclear. The CDR3 is made up of 13 amino acids. The V gene's germline CDR1 is MRHNA and CDR2 SNTAGT. V was clipped by 3 bases and J by 8 bases, with 13 bases between them. The CDR3 region is CASSDGSRWGYTF. For the CDR3, the DNA is TGTGCCAGCAGTGATGGCTCGCGGTGGGGCTACACCTTC.

This sequence joins TRBV2 and TRBJ2-1; the D is unclear. CDR3 size: 11 residues. Trimming took off 2 bases at V and 9 bases at J, with 5 bases between the two ends. The germline CDR1 and CDR2 sequences are SNHLY and FYNNEI. This CDR3 reads CASSELIEQFF. The CDR3 DNA follows: TGTGCCAGCAGTGAACTTATTGAGCAGTTCTTC.

This sequence joins TRBV28 and TRBJ2-7; weak D call: TRBD1 (5 bases). CDR1 MDHEN and CDR2 SYDVKM come from the germline V gene. V was clipped by 1 base and J by 0 bases, with 13 bases between them. The CDR3 runs to 16 residues. The CDR3 DNA reads TGTGCCAGCAGTTTATCTGGGGCAGGAAGCTCCTACGAGCAGTACTTC. Amino acids: CASSLSGAGSSYEQYF.

V gene TRBV15 combines with J gene TRBJ2-7; possible D gene TRBD1, 6 bases. The germline gives CDR1 LNHNV, CDR2 YYDKDF (reference sequence). Trimming removed 0 bases from V and 1 base from J, with 13 bases in between. The CDR3 is made up of 16 amino acids. The CDR3 spells CATSRDLVTGSYEQYF. The CDR3 nucleotides read TGTGCCACCAGCAGAGATTTGGTGACAGGTTCCTACGAGCAGTACTTC.

The chain carries TRBV5-4 and TRBJ1-5; 10 bases line up with TRBD1. CDR1 is SGHNT, CDR2 YYREEE, per germline (reference sequence). V dropped 5 bases and J dropped 0; count of bases not matched to a gene: 8. The CDR3 totals 17 residues. The CDR3 here is CASRMGQGTDSNQPQHF. As DNA, the CDR3 is TGTGCCAGCAGAATGGGACAGGGGACTGATAGCAATCAGCCCCAGCATTTT.